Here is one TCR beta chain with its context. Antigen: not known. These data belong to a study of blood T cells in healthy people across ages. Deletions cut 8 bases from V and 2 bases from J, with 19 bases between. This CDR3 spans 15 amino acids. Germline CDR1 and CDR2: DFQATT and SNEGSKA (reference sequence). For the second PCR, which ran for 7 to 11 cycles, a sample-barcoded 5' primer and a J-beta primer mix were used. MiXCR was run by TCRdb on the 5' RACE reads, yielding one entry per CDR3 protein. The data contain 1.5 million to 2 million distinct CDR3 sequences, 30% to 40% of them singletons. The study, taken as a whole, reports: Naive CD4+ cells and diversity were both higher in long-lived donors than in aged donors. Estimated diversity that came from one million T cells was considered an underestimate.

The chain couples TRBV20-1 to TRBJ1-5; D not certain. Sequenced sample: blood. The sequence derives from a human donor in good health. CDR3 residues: CSLTTPGVGNQPQHF. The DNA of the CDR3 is TGCAGTCTTACCACACCCGGGGTGGGCAATCAGCCCCAGCATTTT.